Listed here are 13 T cell receptor beta chains from one sample, sequenced in a study of cytomegalovirus exposure and HLA in healthy donors. The PCR used 60 Vbeta and 13 Jbeta primers. Clones were sequenced by immunoSEQ multiplex PCR, and TCRdb holds only the in-frame ones, with some missing. This sample yields fewer than 250,000 clones, of which around 79% are seen a single time; approximately 1.8% belongs to the top ten. Sequences were obtained from PBMCs. The source is a male donor in good health and CMV-seronegative.

This sequence joins TRBV28 and TRBJ1-4, with 8 bases aligning to TRBD1. The V gene's germline CDR1 is MDHEN and CDR2 SYDVKM. J gave up 8 bases and V 5 bases, and 7 bases lay outside the gene matches. The CDR3 is made up of 14 amino acids. The CDR3 loop is CASSLDRVGEKLFF. The CDR3 nucleotides are TGTGCCAGCAGTCTGGACAGGGTAGGGGAAAAACTGTTTTTT.

The rearrangement links TRBV18 to TRBJ1-1; D is uncertain. Trimming shortened V by 6 bases and J by 6 bases, and 17 bases separated the two germline ends. From germline, CDR1 is KGHSH and CDR2 LQKENI. There are 14 residues in the CDR3. In DNA form, the CDR3 reads TGTGCCAGCTCCCCTAACGGGGTAAGAGCTGAAGCTTTCTTT. This codes for CASSPNGVRAEAFF.

The chain's CDR3 is CASSDGEAYEQYF. The CDR3 DNA is TGTGCCAGCAGTGATGGAGAGGCCTACGAGCAGTACTTC. The gene calls are TRBV2 and TRBJ2-7; D gene ambiguous. The V gene's germline CDR1 is SNHLY and CDR2 FYNNEI. The CDR3 sequence is 13 residues long. With 3 bases removed from V and 2 bases from J, the gap between germline ends came to 8 bases.

The rearrangement links TRBV18 to TRBJ2-3; 8 bases fit TRBD1. Germline CDR1 and CDR2: KGHSH and LQKENI. V lost 1 base and J lost 2; bases outside the gene matches: 5. The CDR3 runs 16 residues. CDR3 sequence (DNA): TGTGCCAGCTCACCACTAGGACAGGGTTTCACAGATACGCAGTATTTT. Protein: CASSPLGQGFTDTQYF.

This rearrangement joins TRBV9 to TRBJ1-2; D is unresolved. Germline CDR1 SGDLS, CDR2 YYNGEE. Trimming pared 3 bases from V and 8 bases from J, leaving 11 bases between. This CDR3 is 12 amino acids long. The CDR3 is CASSGTPRGYTF. The CDR3, as DNA: TGTGCCAGCAGCGGCACCCCCAGGGGCTACACCTTC.

J is TRBJ1-1 and V is TRBV27; 8 bases match TRBD1. CDR3 length: 17 residues. Germline V gene data show CDR1 as MNHEY and CDR2 as SMNVEV (reference sequence). V lost 8 bases to trimming and J lost 1 base; unmatched junction nucleotides: 15. CDR3 DNA: TGTGCCAGCGGCAAGTTGCACTCCGACAGGGGGAACACTGAAGCTTTCTTT. Its translation: CASGKLHSDRGNTEAFF.

The chain uses TRBV7-3 and TRBJ1-1, with D possibly matching TRBD1 (6 bases). From germline, CDR1 is SGHTA and CDR2 FQGTGA. This CDR3 is 15 amino acids long. V was clipped by 3 bases and J by 5 bases, with 16 bases between them. This CDR3 is CASSFLGAAKTEAFF. CDR3 sequence (DNA): TGTGCCAGCAGCTTCTTGGGGGCGGCGAAGACTGAAGCTTTCTTT.

J is TRBJ2-5 and V is TRBV28, with 12 bases that match TRBD2. TRBJ2-7 explains the end of the DNA better; the J call may be wrong. The CDR3 has 17 residues. CDR1 MDHEN and CDR2 SYDVKM come from the germline V gene. CDR3 coding DNA: TGTGCCAGCAGTGCCCCGACTAGCGGGGGACTCCCCTACGAGCAGTACTTC. Amino acid sequence: CASSAPTSGGLPYEQYF.

The table lists this clone with a count of one. CDR3 DNA: TGCGCCAGCAGCTTGGATCGCGGGGGGGCGGACAATGAGCAGTTCTTC. Residues: CASSLDRGGADNEQFF. The V gene is TRBV5-1, the J gene TRBJ2-1; TRBD2 aligns across 9 bases. CDR3 length equals 16 residues. CDR1 SGHRS and CDR2 YFSETQ come from the germline V gene. Trimming took 0 bases from V and 5 from J; bases not matched to a gene: 6.

The chain is built from TRBV5-1 and TRBJ1-1; D might be TRBD1 (6 bases). V was trimmed by 0 bases and J by 11 bases, leaving 26 bases between them. CDR1 is SGHRS and CDR2 is YFSETQ in the germline V gene. The CDR3 is 17 amino acids. The CDR3 region has the DNA TGCGCCAGCAGCTTGGGCGGGCAGGGGAGCTCACCCTACGCTGCTTTCTTT. Amino acids: CASSLGGQGSSPYAAFF.

The gene calls are TRBV27 and TRBJ1-5, with D unclear. This CDR3 has 15 amino acids. Trimming took 1 base from V and 5 from J, leaving 12 bases between them. Germline CDR1 and CDR2: MNHEY and SMNVEV (reference sequence). The DNA for the CDR3 is TGTGCCAGCAGTTTATTCCCAAGCGAGGATCAGCCCCAGCATTTT. Protein product: CASSLFPSEDQPQHF.

The chain carries TRBV4-1 and TRBJ2-7; possible D gene TRBD2, 7 bases. Trimming removed 3 bases from V and 6 bases from J, with 24 bases in between. The germline V gene encodes CDR1 MGHRA and CDR2 YSYEKL. The CDR3 has 17 amino acids. As DNA, the CDR3 is TGCGCCAGCAGCCATTTTACTACTAGGGGGGGGGCCGTCGAGCAGTACTTC. Residues: CASSHFTTRGGAVEQYF.

V usage is TRBV27 and J usage is TRBJ1-1; D call uncertain. Per the germline V gene, CDR1 is MNHEY and CDR2 is SMNVEV (reference sequence). CDR3 size: 16 residues. Between the trimmed V and J ends, which lost 1 base and 1 base, there was a span of 13 bases. This CDR3 reads CASSLWPPVANTEAFF. CDR3 in DNA: TGTGCCAGCAGTTTATGGCCCCCCGTAGCGAACACTGAAGCTTTCTTT.